What follows are 30 T cell receptor beta chains derived from one specimen sequenced in a study of cytomegalovirus exposure and HLA in healthy donors. Sequencing was performed with immunoSEQ multiplex PCR; in TCRdb, only in-frame clones are kept and a portion is missing. The top ten hold 1% to 1.5% of the sample, which has some 340,000 clones, about nine tenths seen once. Specimen: PBMCs. The receptor set was obtained from a woman in her 30s in good health and CMV-seropositive.

The rearrangement links TRBV5-1 to TRBJ2-1, with 8 bases matching TRBD2. Germline V CDR1 and CDR2: SGHRS, YFSETQ. V lost 3 bases and J lost 4; bases outside the gene matches: 6. This CDR3 is 15 amino acids long. The CDR3 nucleotides read TGCGCCAGCAGCTATACTAGCGGACCGTACAATGAGCAGTTCTTC. It is translated as CASSYTSGPYNEQFF.

V and J are TRBV13 and TRBJ2-3; D remains unclear. Germline V lookup: CDR1 PRHDT, CDR2 FYEKMQ (reference sequence). CDR3 length: 12 amino acids. V lost 0 bases, J lost 5 bases, and 3 bases lay in between. Written as DNA, the CDR3 is TGTGCCAGCAGCTTAGGTGTAGATACGCAGTATTTT. This encodes CASSLGVDTQYF.

V is TRBV4-1 and J is TRBJ1-1; D is possibly TRBD1 (5 bases). The CDR3 runs to 17 residues. V shed 0 bases and J shed 4 bases, with 18 bases lying between them. The germline V gene has CDR1 MGHRA and CDR2 YSYEKL. The CDR3 spells CASSQERGLGWGTEAFF. The CDR3 DNA reads as TGCGCCAGCAGCCAAGAAAGGGGCTTAGGTTGGGGCACTGAAGCTTTCTTT.

The chain uses TRBV5-1 and TRBJ2-1, with a weak D call TRBD2 (6 bases). Germline CDR1 and CDR2: SGHRS and YFSETQ. This CDR3 has 12 amino acids. Trimming took off 4 bases at V and 7 bases at J, with 9 bases between the two ends. Written as DNA, the CDR3 is TGCGCCAGCAGCCCCGGGGGAAATGAGCAGTTCTTC. It encodes CASSPGGNEQFF. The complete variable domain, with remaining parts taken from reference TRBV5-1 and TRBJ2-1, reads KAGVTQTPRYLIKTRGQQVTLSCSPISGHRSVSWYQQTPGQGLQFLFEYFSETQRNKGNFPGRFSGRQFSNSRSEMNVSTLELGDSALYLCASSPGGNEQFFGPGTRLTVL.

This clone was counted between two and nine times. The V call is TRBV18, the J call TRBJ2-7; the D gene is possibly TRBD2 (5 bases). V lost 2 bases and J lost 4, with 9 bases in between. The CDR3 extends over 13 amino acids. Germline lookup yields CDR1 KGHSH and CDR2 LQKENI. DNA for the CDR3: TGTGCCAGCTCACCAACCCAGCGGTACGAGCAGTACTTC. Its protein is CASSPTQRYEQYF.

In nucleotides, the CDR3 is TGTGCCAGCAGCCTTGACACGTATGGCTACACCTTC. Translating it yields CASSLDTYGYTF. The chain employs TRBV7-2 and TRBJ1-2, with D uncertain. CDR3 size: 12 residues. Trimming removed 5 bases from V and 5 bases from J, with 9 bases in between. Per the germline V gene, CDR1 is SGHTA and CDR2 is FQGNSA.

The chain combines TRBV9 with TRBJ2-3; possibly TRBD1 for D (6 bases). Germline V CDR1 and CDR2: SGDLS, YYNGEE. The CDR3 consists of 19 residues. Trimming removed 1 base from V and 0 bases from J, with 21 bases in between. The CDR3 region is CASSVTSGRGQTSTDTQYF. The DNA for the CDR3 is TGTGCCAGCAGCGTAACTAGTGGCAGGGGTCAAACTAGCACAGATACGCAGTATTTT.

The chain combines TRBV7-8 with TRBJ2-2, with 8 positions matching TRBD2. The CDR3 has 16 residues. Trimming at V came to 5 bases and at J to 5 bases, leaving 10 bases not matched to a gene. Germline loops: CDR1 SGHVS, CDR2 FQNEAQ. CDR3 sequence reads: CASSLIGRGKTGELFF. The DNA for the CDR3 is TGTGCCAGCAGCCTGATCGGGAGGGGAAAAACCGGGGAGCTGTTTTTT.

The chain is built from TRBV5-6 and TRBJ2-7; 9 bases line up with TRBD1. CDR3 length: 16 amino acids. The ends lost 0 bases at V and 6 bases at J; junction bases unmatched: 10. CDR1 and CDR2 from the germline V gene are SGHDT and YYEEEE. CDR3 DNA sequence: TGTGCCAGCAGCTTGGCAGTTGGGACAGGGAGGTCCGAGCAGTACTTC. It specifies CASSLAVGTGRSEQYF. Combining the CDR3 with reference TRBV5-6 and TRBJ2-7 gives the whole variable domain DAGVTQSPTHLIKTRGQQVTLRCSPKSGHDTVSWYQQALGQGPQFIFQYYEEEERQRGNFPDRFSGHQFPNYSSELNVNALLLGDSALYLCASSLAVGTGRSEQYFGPGTRLTVT.

V is TRBV5-4 and J is TRBJ2-5, with a possible D match to TRBD2 (5 bases). Germline CDR1 SGHNT, CDR2 YYREEE (reference sequence). The CDR3 is 14 amino acids. V was clipped by 3 bases and J by 0 bases, with 9 bases between them. The CDR3 sequence is CASSSGLNQETQYF. The CDR3 DNA sequence: TGTGCCAGCAGCTCCGGACTGAACCAAGAGACCCAGTACTTC. The full variable domain, with the rest looked up from reference TRBV5-4 and TRBJ2-5, is ETGVTQSPTHLIKTRGQQVTLRCSSQSGHNTVSWYQQALGQGPQFIFQYYREEENGRGNFPPRFSGLQFPNYSSELNVNALELDDSALYLCASSSGLNQETQYFGPGTRLLVL.

This clone was counted between two and nine times. This sequence joins TRBV14 and TRBJ1-5, with D unresolved. The length of the CDR3 is 12 residues. Trimming shortened V by 6 bases and J by 4 bases, and 7 bases separated the two germline ends. CDR1 and CDR2 (germline): SGHDN, FVKESK. CDR3 amino acids: CASSFPNQPQHF. Written as DNA, the CDR3 is TGTGCCAGCAGTTTCCCTAATCAGCCCCAGCATTTT.

V gene TRBV5-4 combines with J gene TRBJ1-2; weak D call: TRBD1 (6 bases). V lost 4 bases and J lost 4, with 11 bases in between. This CDR3 is built from 13 residues. The germline V gene has CDR1 SGHNT and CDR2 YYREEE (reference sequence). CDR3 nucleotide sequence: TGTGCCAGCAGCCACAGGGCTGGCTATGGCTACACCTTC. Protein sequence: CASSHRAGYGYTF.

This clone was detected a few times. The chain links TRBV5-1 to TRBJ1-6, with 7 bases fitting TRBD1. J was trimmed by 6 bases and V by 4 bases; bases with no gene match: 4. Germline V CDR1 and CDR2: SGHRS, YFSETQ. The CDR3 spans 14 residues. The CDR3 DNA is TGCGCCAGCAGCGCGGGGGACAGTAATTCACCCCTCCACTTT. The encoded protein is CASSAGDSNSPLHF.

The chain joins TRBV2 to TRBJ2-1; 9 nucleotides agree with TRBD1. Germline V gene lookup returns CDR1 SNHLY and CDR2 FYNNEI. After removal of 6 bases from V and 8 bases from J, the junction contained 8 bases not matched to a gene. The CDR3 consists of 14 residues. CDR3 nucleotides: TGTGCCAGCAGACCCGGGACAGGGTCGTATGAGCAGTTCTTC. Protein sequence: CASRPGTGSYEQFF.

The rearrangement joins TRBV19 to TRBJ1-6, with D tentatively TRBD1 (6 bases). V shed 4 bases and J shed 7 bases, with 11 bases lying between them. This CDR3 spans 14 amino acids. The V gene's germline CDR1 is LNHDA and CDR2 SQIVND (reference sequence). CDR3 coding DNA: TGTGCCAGTAGTACGGACAGCGAGAATTCACCCCTCCACTTT. Protein sequence: CASSTDSENSPLHF.

The rearrangement links TRBV2 to TRBJ2-1; 12 nucleotides align to TRBD2. The CDR3 is made up of 19 amino acids. Germline CDR1 reads SNHLY; CDR2 reads FYNNEI. V dropped 7 bases and J dropped 0; count of bases not matched to a gene: 13. In nucleotides, the CDR3 is TGTGCCAGCACCCAGGGGGGGACTAGCGGGTCACCCTCCTACAATGAGCAGTTCTTC. Amino acid sequence: CASTQGGTSGSPSYNEQFF.

This chain connects TRBV14 to TRBJ1-2; no clear D gene. The CDR3 contains 12 residues. Per germline, CDR1 SGHDN and CDR2 FVKESK. V lost 2 bases and J 5 bases, leaving 6 bases between the germline ends. The CDR3 protein is CASSQLSYGYTF. The CDR3 nucleotides are TGTGCCAGCAGCCAATTAAGTTATGGCTACACCTTC. The entire variable domain, with the rest obtained from reference TRBV14 and TRBJ1-2, is as follows: EAGVTQFPSHSVIEKGQTVTLRCDPISGHDNLYWYRRVMGKEIKFLLHFVKESKQDESGMPNNRFLAERTGGTYSTLKVQPAELEDSGVYFCASSQLSYGYTFGSGTRLTVV.

This sequence joins TRBV28 and TRBJ1-1, with a weak D call TRBD1 (6 bases). The CDR3 consists of 14 residues. Looked up from germline, CDR1 is MDHEN and CDR2 is SYDVKM. The V and J ends lost 2 bases and 7 bases respectively, with 14 bases between them. CDR3 amino acids: CASSLGRTAYEAFF. DNA of the CDR3: TGTGCCAGCAGTTTAGGGAGGACAGCCTATGAAGCTTTCTTT. The full variable domain, its missing parts supplied by reference TRBV28 and TRBJ1-1, is DVKVTQSSRYLVKRTGEKVFLECVQDMDHENMFWYRQDPGLGLRLIYFSYDVKMKEKGDIPEGYSVSREKKERFSLILESASTNQTSMYLCASSLGRTAYEAFFGQGTRLTVV.

In this sample, this clone turned up once. This CDR3 reads CASDSRDRDYEQYF. The CDR3 coding sequence is TGTGCCAGTGACTCTCGGGACAGGGACTACGAGCAGTACTTC. The rearrangement joins TRBV28 to TRBJ2-7, with 9 bases identical to TRBD1. V was pared by 9 bases and J by 3 bases, with 9 bases of the junction left unmatched. Germline V lookup: CDR1 MDHEN, CDR2 SYDVKM. CDR3 size: 14 residues.

The chain joins TRBV27 to TRBJ2-7, with unresolved D. The CDR3 contains 11 residues. Germline V gene sequence: CDR1 MNHEY, CDR2 SMNVEV (reference sequence). V was cut by 6 bases and J by 3 bases, with 6 bases left in between. The CDR3 region has the DNA TGTGCCAGCAGGGAGAACTACGAGCAGTACTTC. It specifies CASRENYEQYF.

The chain links TRBV2 to TRBJ2-7; possible D gene TRBD2, 6 bases. Germline V gene data show CDR1 as SNHLY and CDR2 as FYNNEI. Trimming removed 7 bases at V and 4 bases at J, with 14 bases between. The CDR3 runs 13 residues. As DNA, the CDR3 is TGTGCCAGCAACCCGGGAGACGGGTACGAGCAGTACTTC. Its protein product is CASNPGDGYEQYF. The entire variable domain, with the rest obtained from reference TRBV2 and TRBJ2-7, is as follows: EPEVTQTPSHQVTQMGQEVILRCVPISNHLYFYWYRQILGQKVEFLVSFYNNEISEKSEIFDDQFSVERPDGSNFTLKIRSTKLEDSAMYFCASNPGDGYEQYFGPGTRLTVT.

The chain recombines TRBV9 with TRBJ2-1; D perhaps matches TRBD1 (6 bases). V lost 2 bases and J lost 4, with 16 bases in between. The CDR3 runs to 16 residues. From germline, CDR1 is SGDLS and CDR2 YYNGEE. The CDR3 sequence: CASSVWSGAGYNEQFF. In nucleotides, the CDR3 is TGTGCCAGCAGCGTTTGGTCAGGGGCCGGATACAATGAGCAGTTCTTC. Full variable domain (remainder filled in from reference TRBV9 and TRBJ2-1): DSGVTQTPKHLITATGQRVTLRCSPRSGDLSVYWYQQSLDQGLQFLIQYYNGEERAKGNILERFSAQQFPDLHSELNLSSLELGDSALYFCASSVWSGAGYNEQFFGPGTRLTVL.

The chain carries TRBV5-1 and TRBJ2-1, with TRBD2 matching 9 bases. Germline V gene sequence: CDR1 SGHRS, CDR2 YFSETQ. Trimming took 1 base from V and 10 from J; bases not matched to a gene: 3. This CDR3 is built from 13 residues. The CDR3 sequence: CASSLWTSEEQFF. The DNA of the CDR3 is TGCGCCAGCAGCTTGTGGACTAGCGAAGAGCAGTTCTTC.

This clone was detected only once. V is TRBV30 and J is TRBJ2-4; weak D call: TRBD1 (6 bases). V was cut by 4 bases and J by 2 bases, with 15 bases left in between. The CDR3 totals 15 residues. The germline V gene has CDR1 GTSNPN and CDR2 SVGIG (reference sequence). CDR3 bases: TGTGCCTGGATCTCCTCCGGACAGTCCAAAAACATTCAGTACTTC. Translated, it gives CAWISSGQSKNIQYF.

The CDR3 bases are TGTGCCAGCAGCTTAGAGGGCTCTAAGAACTCCTATAATTCACCCCTCCACTTT. It is translated as CASSLEGSKNSYNSPLHF. The chain has TRBV7-2 and TRBJ1-6, with D unresolved. This CDR3 is 18 amino acids long. V dropped 1 base and J dropped 0 bases, with 13 bases sitting between them. CDR1 SGHTA and CDR2 FQGNSA come from the germline V gene.

This chain connects TRBV30 to TRBJ1-2; TRBD1 is a possible D gene (5 bases). This CDR3 is built from 12 residues. Germline CDR1 reads GTSNPN; CDR2 reads SVGIG (reference sequence). The V end was cut by 3 bases, the J end by 8 bases, with 13 bases between. The CDR3 coding sequence is TGTGCCTGGAGGGATCCGGGGCGAGGCTACACCTTC. Encoded protein: CAWRDPGRGYTF.

The CDR3 is CASSLIPAGAANEQYF. CDR3 coding DNA: TGTGCCAGCAGCTTAATTCCGGCAGGGGCGGCGAACGAGCAGTACTTC. The V and J genes are TRBV7-3 and TRBJ2-7, with D possibly being TRBD1 (6 bases). Germline V gene lookup returns CDR1 SGHTA and CDR2 FQGTGA. V lost 1 base and J 5 bases, leaving 18 bases between the germline ends. The CDR3 extends over 16 amino acids.

V gene TRBV27 combines with J gene TRBJ2-1; D is possibly TRBD2 (5 bases). Germline V CDR1 and CDR2: MNHEY, SMNVEV (reference sequence). Trimming took 2 bases from V and 2 from J, leaving 13 bases between them. The CDR3 extends over 16 amino acids. The CDR3 sequence: CASSLSPGDTYNEQFF. The DNA for the CDR3 is TGTGCCAGCAGTTTAAGTCCCGGGGATACCTACAATGAGCAGTTCTTC.

This sequence joins TRBV27 and TRBJ2-7, with 9 bases that match TRBD2. Germline lookup yields CDR1 MNHEY and CDR2 SMNVEV (reference sequence). The V segment lost 6 bases and the J segment 4 bases; nucleotides outside the gene matches: 10. This CDR3 spans 15 amino acids. This chain's CDR3 is CASSTPGLAVYEQYF. CDR3 DNA: TGTGCCAGCAGCACACCGGGACTAGCAGTATACGAGCAGTACTTC.

This clone was detected only a few times. The V gene is TRBV4-2, the J gene TRBJ2-5; 8 bases align to TRBD1. The CDR3 loop spans 16 amino acids. J lost 4 bases, V lost 0 bases, and 7 bases had no gene match. Germline values: CDR1 LGHNA, CDR2 YNFKEQ. The CDR3 protein is CASSQDGQGSLETQYF. CDR3 DNA: TGTGCCAGCAGCCAAGATGGACAGGGTAGTCTAGAGACCCAGTACTTC.